This TCR beta chain was sequenced in a study of T cell responses to AZD1222 COVID-19 vaccine. Study background: Researchers grouped second doses given at about 4 or about 12 weeks into one pool.

The CDR3 has 16 amino acids. V trimming: 3 bases; J trimming: 1 base; junction bases outside the gene matches: 8. Looked up from germline, CDR1 is LNHDA and CDR2 is SQIVND (reference sequence). A word on this clone: Its specificity is not known.

Profiled with immunoSEQ multiplex PCR; TCRdb holds only in-frame clones, not every one. The sample lists approximately 110,000 clones; about 93% were seen once. Points from the study as a whole: Rises in breadth and depth of Spike-specific TCRs came after two AZD1222 doses. Reports say nearly half of spike-specific TCRs go after unmutated variant regions.

This chain joins TRBV19 and TRBJ2-5; 7 nucleotides line up with TRBD1. The sequence came from an adult in good health. Source: peripheral blood, taken on day 0 of AZD1222 vaccination. CDR3 protein: CASSINAAGGQETQYF. Here the CDR3 DNA reads TGTGCCAGTAGTATTAATGCTGCAGGGGGCCAAGAGACCCAGTACTTC. Supplemented by reference TRBV19 and TRBJ2-5, the full variable domain reads DGGITQSPKYLFRKEGQNVTLSCEQNLNHDAMYWYRQDPGQGLRLIYYSQIVNDFQKGDIAEGYSVSREKKESFPLTVTSAQKNPTAFYLCASSINAAGGQETQYFGPGTRLLVL.